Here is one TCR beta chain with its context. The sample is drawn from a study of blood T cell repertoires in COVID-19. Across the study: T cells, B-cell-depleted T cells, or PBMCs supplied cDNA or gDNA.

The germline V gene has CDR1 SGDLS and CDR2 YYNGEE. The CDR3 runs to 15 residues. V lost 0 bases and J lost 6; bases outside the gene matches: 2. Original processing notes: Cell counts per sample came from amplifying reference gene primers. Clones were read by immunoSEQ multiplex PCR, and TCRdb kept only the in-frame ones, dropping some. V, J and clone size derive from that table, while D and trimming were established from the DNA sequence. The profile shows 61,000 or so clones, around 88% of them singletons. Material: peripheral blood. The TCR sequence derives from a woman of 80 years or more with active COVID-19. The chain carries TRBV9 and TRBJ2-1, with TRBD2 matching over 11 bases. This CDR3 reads CASSVGGTSGNEQFF. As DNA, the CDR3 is TGTGCCAGCAGCGTAGGAGGGACTAGCGGCAATGAGCAGTTCTTC.